This T cell receptor beta chain was identified during a study of blood T cell repertoires in COVID-19. About the research overall: Acute and convalescent COVID-19 samples came from the United States, Italy and Spain. T cells, B-cell-depleted T cells, or PBMCs supplied cDNA or gDNA.

Per the original methods: Amplification with reference gene primers provided the estimates of nucleated cell counts. Sequencing used immunoSEQ multiplex PCR; TCRdb keeps in-frame clones, though not all of them. That table is the source of V, J and clone size, and D and trimming were worked out from the DNA. The sample yields more than 150,000 clones, more than 75% seen once. V shed 4 bases and J 7 bases; nucleotides not matched to a gene: 3. CDR1 is SEHNR, CDR2 FQNEAQ, per germline (reference sequence). The CDR3 runs to 14 residues. Material for sequencing was peripheral blood. This TCR was sampled from a man aged 55 to 70 with COVID-19, enrolled during active disease. The chain couples TRBV7-9 to TRBJ2-4; 11 bases match TRBD2. CDR3 nucleotide sequence: TGTGCCAGCAGCTCGGGACTAGCGGACAACATTCAGTACTTC. This sequence encodes CASSSGLADNIQYF.